This TCR beta chain was found in a study of neoadjuvant nivolumab and ipilimumab in lung cancer. General observations from the study: Only two of four nivolumab-treated tumors gained richness and clonality by surgery.

V lost 4 bases to trimming and J lost 7 bases; unmatched junction nucleotides: 13. Per germline, CDR1 MNHEY and CDR2 SMNVEV (reference sequence). The CDR3 has 16 amino acids. Clones were sequenced by immunoSEQ multiplex PCR, and TCRdb holds only the in-frame ones, with some missing. The sample carries about 3,800 clones, around nine tenths recorded once. Comment on this clone: Its antigen remains unknown.

Material: adjacent normal lung tissue, obtained after neoadjuvant nivolumab, alone or with ipilimumab, at or shortly before surgery. The source is an adult with non-small cell lung cancer. The rearrangement joins TRBV27 to TRBJ1-2, with 9 bases lining up with TRBD1. The CDR3 bases are TGTGCCAGCAGTTCAGGACAGGGGAAGGGAGGTGGTGGCTACACCTTC. It specifies CASSSGQGKGGGGYTF.